The rows below give T cell receptor beta chains drawn from one sample of a study of CXCR3-negative and CXCR3-positive naive CD8 T cells. TCRdb re-called the 5' RACE reads; one entry per CDR3 protein, DNA not given. The sample is made up of tens of thousands of distinct CDR3 sequences, and the top ten hold around 13% of it. Sequenced: memory CD8+ T cells from blood. The receptors stem from a human donor in good health. Some clones in this sample may be carry-over from other donors' samples. The CDR3 runs from the conserved cysteine through the conserved F or W. The order of the fields is J gene, clone size, V gene, CDR3 protein. Clone size is stated in some rows and not others, as once, few, many or a class when expanded.

>TRBJ2-1|NA|TRBV6-2/TRBV6-3
CASSPLGLEQFF
>TRBJ2-4|NA|TRBV6-6
CASIGGTPKNIQYF
>TRBJ2-1|NA|TRBV3-1
CASSQVVRLAGETEQFF
>TRBJ2-7|NA|TRBV29-1
CSVEGSYEQYF
>TRBJ2-2|NA|TRBV29-1
CSPYSGTGELFF
>TRBJ2-3|NA|TRBV6-1
CASMQGDTQYF
>TRBJ2-7|NA|TRBV28
CASRTSGSSYEQYF
>TRBJ2-2|NA|TRBV6-6
CASSYNKLVADTGELFF
>TRBJ2-1|NA|TRBV6-1
CASSEVSGGYNEQFF
>TRBJ2-3|NA|TRBV7-9
CASSLDQDTQYF
>TRBJ2-5|NA|TRBV20-1
CSARDLTSGDQETQYF
>TRBJ2-3|NA|TRBV28
CASSFLTSGRNTQYF
>TRBJ2-7|NA|TRBV7-9
CASSPLTGPSNQQYF
>TRBJ2-1|NA|TRBV29-1
CSVYRDNEQFF
>TRBJ1-1|NA|TRBV7-9
CASTRTPNTEAFF
>TRBJ1-2|NA|TRBV12-3/TRBV12-4
CASSFLGNDGYTF
>TRBJ2-3|NA|TRBV28
CASRTPGLAGLSTDTQYF
>TRBJ1-5|NA|TRBV7-8
CASSRRQGEPQHF
>TRBJ2-1|NA|TRBV9
CASSVGGGDEQFF
>TRBJ2-1|NA|TRBV28
CASSSLAGGSYNEQFF
>TRBJ2-2|NA|TRBV29-1
CSAPPPGQGNTGELFF
>TRBJ2-5|NA|TRBV9
CASSAYGSGGETQYF
>TRBJ1-5|NA|TRBV6-5
CASSSAQYNQPQHF
>TRBJ1-2|medium-sized|TRBV12-2
CASRSGGYGYTF
>TRBJ2-1|NA|TRBV7-9
CASRKLGIKNEQFF
>TRBJ1-5|NA|TRBV6-2/TRBV6-3
CASSYSDRSNQPQHF
>TRBJ2-7|NA|TRBV29-1
CSATSGRLYEQYF
>TRBJ1-6|NA|TRBV6-4
CASSEGTDNSPLHF
>TRBJ2-3|NA|TRBV11-2
CASSSYRGDTQYF
>TRBJ1-2|NA|TRBV23-1
CASSQSSGDLYGYTF
>TRBJ2-7|NA|TRBV7-2
CASIPGGVGGEQYF
>TRBJ2-5|NA|TRBV29-1
CSARGGRVETQYF
>TRBJ2-1|NA|TRBV7-6
CASSPLLAGEADEQFF
>TRBJ1-1|NA|TRBV21-1
CASNREFPGAFF
>TRBJ2-7|NA|TRBV7-9
CASSSRDRGHEQYF
>TRBJ2-7|NA|TRBV15
CATSRDVGGYEQYF
>TRBJ2-1|NA|TRBV20-1
CSALRGDYNEQFF
>TRBJ1-1|NA|TRBV7-9
CASSSWTPEAFF
>TRBJ2-3|NA|TRBV28
CASSLPGLAGVTDTQYF
>TRBJ2-7|NA|TRBV6-2/TRBV6-3
CASSTLGAGHHYEQYF
>TRBJ2-7|NA|TRBV21-1
CASSRVGLAGDEQYF